This TCR beta chain appears in the sequencing data of a study of tumor-infiltrating lymphocytes in primary liver carcinoma. Co-extraction yielded RNA and DNA from roughly 21-30 mg of unsorted bulk tissue. This CDR3 has 11 residues. Germline CDR1 and CDR2: MNHNS and SASEGT. Trimming stripped 6 bases from V and 10 bases from J, with 10 bases between. The authors made TCR beta cDNA from 400 to 600 ng total RNA with a constant-region primer. Three nested multiplex PCR rounds, a slightly modified ARM-PCR method, built the TCR beta libraries. A C-beta reverse primer was combined with TRBV1-TRBV30 forward primers in the first two PCR rounds, and each round had roughly 11 cycles. Each CDR3 protein gets one entry after TCRdb re-called the multiplex PCR reads with MiXCR. This table holds 70,000 to 75,000 distinct CDR3 sequences, roughly 69% found once. This clonotype is categorized as medium-sized.

The genes are TRBV6-1 and TRBJ2-1; D ambiguous. Sequencing input: liver tumor tissue from sampling region 4. The sample's subset: tumor region T4, right-lateral pole. The TCR comes from a man in his forties with primary liver carcinoma and hepatitis B virus infection. The CDR3 DNA follows: TGTGCCAGCAGCCTTCCGACAGAGCAGTTCTTC. Translated: CASSLPTEQFF.